Below, 10 T cell receptor beta chains from the same sample are listed, as sequenced in a study of tumor and adjacent non-tumor tissue in lung cancer. A modified ARM-PCR protocol with three rounds of nested PCR amplified TCRbeta. A single record per CDR3 protein comes from TCRdb applying MiXCR to the multiplex PCR reads. This sample has fewer than 130,000 distinct CDR3 sequences, with 84% found just once. This sample's RNA came from whole unsorted tissue. Specimen: lung tumor tissue. The receptors derive from a man aged 65-85 years with non-small cell lung cancer.

About this clonotype itself: At one boundary the junction diverges from the germline segment, which might be a read error. This chain joins TRBV12-3 or TRBV12-4 and TRBJ1-1, with D possibly TRBD1 on 5 matching bases. There are 13 residues in the CDR3. The CDR3 loop is CASSFRGTQKAFF. Here the CDR3 DNA reads TGTGCCAGTAGTTTTAGGGGCACACAGAAAGCTTTCTTT.

As regards this clonotype: Since no conserved phenylalanine or tryptophan closes the CDR3, a read error is the likely cause. The chain uses TRBV12-3 or TRBV12-4 and TRBJ1-6; D is unclear. The CDR3 loop spans 15 amino acids. V gave up 1 base and J gave up 10 bases, with 14 bases separating them. The CDR3 here is CASSLVGGVGSPLHY. CDR3 DNA: TGTGCCAGCAGTTTAGTTGGTGGCGTCGGCTCACCCCTCCACTAT.

Points on this clonotype: The CDR3 ends on some other residue instead of the conserved phenylalanine or tryptophan, so this is likely a read error. The rearrangement joins TRBV20-1 to TRBJ2-7; 7 bases align to TRBD1. CDR1 is DFQATT and CDR2 is SNEGSKA in the germline V gene (reference sequence). This CDR3 is built from 16 residues. The junction had 18 bases not matched to a gene; V was cut back by 4 bases and J by 6 bases. In nucleotides, the CDR3 is TGCAGTGCTAATCCATTGACCGAGGGGGCTCCTAGCGAGCAGTACATC. It codes for CSANPLTEGAPSEQYI.

A remark on this clonotype: An end of the junction differs from the germline gene, which may be a read error. The chain links TRBV11-2 to TRBJ1-1, with TRBD1 as a possible D gene (6 bases). CDR1 is SGHAT, CDR2 FQNNGV, per germline. The CDR3 totals 14 residues. This chain's CDR3 is CASGFGRGRSEAFF. DNA for the CDR3: TGTGCCAGCGGCTTCGGCAGGGGCCGGTCTGAAGCTTTCTTT.

V and J are TRBV4-1 and TRBJ1-2; no firm D call. Germline V gene data show CDR1 as MGHRA and CDR2 as YSYEKL. The CDR3 is 15 residues long. Trimming took 0 bases from V and 10 from J, leaving 18 bases between them. The CDR3 DNA reads TGCGCCAGCAGCCAAGAACAACGGACTAACCATGACTACACCTTC. Its protein product is CASSQEQRTNHDYTF.

Comments on this clonotype: Relative to the germline gene, one junction end is altered; a read error may explain this. This chain links TRBV7-8 with TRBJ2-5, with D perhaps matching TRBD1 (6 bases). Germline values: CDR1 SGHVS, CDR2 FQNEAQ. CDR3 length equals 16 residues. In DNA, the CDR3 is TGTGACAGCAGCACAGGACAGCTAGGGTACCAAGAGACCCAGTATTTC. As protein: CDSSTGQLGYQETQYF.

Remarks on this clonotype: It is unclear where the CDR3 begins or ends on the DNA, so no DNA is shown, and the CDR3 is as TCRdb lists it. The V call is TRBV29-1, the J call TRBJ2-7. The CDR3 is 12 residues long, counting both termini. The V gene's germline CDR1 is SQVTM and CDR2 ANQGSEA. This CDR3 is CSVGDGSYELYF.

The gene calls are TRBV6-6 and TRBJ1-5, with a possible D match to TRBD1 (5 bases). CDR3 length: 16 amino acids. V dropped 4 bases and J dropped 3 bases, with 16 bases sitting between them. Germline lookup yields CDR1 MNHNY and CDR2 SVGAGI (reference sequence). The CDR3 here is CASSSEGVRDNQPQHF. DNA for the CDR3: TGTGCCAGCAGTTCCGAAGGGGTTAGAGACAATCAGCCCCAGCATTTT.

This clonotype was seen a single time. Germline is not matched at one junction end, which may reflect a read error. J is TRBJ2-1 and V is TRBV11-2; D call uncertain. The CDR3 sequence is 18 residues long. Per the germline V gene, CDR1 is SGHAT and CDR2 is FQNNGV. CDR3 region: CANSLHVQDRASYNEQFF. The CDR3 DNA follows: TGTGCCAACAGCTTACACGTGCAGGACCGGGCCTCCTACAATGAGCAGTTCTTC.

The CDR3 DNA reads TGCGCCTTCTCACTCTCTCTAGCAGGAGCCTACAATGAGCAGTTCTTC. Protein: CAFSLSLAGAYNEQFF. The chain is built from TRBV4-1 and TRBJ2-1; D may be TRBD2 (5 bases). Germline V gene lookup returns CDR1 MGHRA and CDR2 YSYEKL. CDR3 length: 16 amino acids. V was shortened by 11 bases and J by 2 bases, with 22 bases between the two germline ends.